The clone carrying this TCR beta chain has a single count. The same CDR3 also results from other DNA sequences found in this sample. The entry originates in a study of blood T cell repertoires in COVID-19. Study in general: COVID-19 samples collected from the United States, Italy and Spain covered acute and convalescent phases.

CDR1 is LNHDA and CDR2 is SQIVND in the germline V gene (reference sequence). The CDR3 runs 15 residues. Losses at the gene ends were 5 bases for V and 4 bases for J; bases not matched to a gene: 5. TCRdb keeps only in-frame clones here, not all; method: immunoSEQ multiplex PCR. The sample consists of some 120,000 clones, roughly nine tenths of them appearing once. Sequenced: peripheral blood. The genes are TRBV19 and TRBJ1-4; the match to TRBD1 covers 9 bases. The sequence came from a man aged 50 to 60 with active COVID-19. CDR3 DNA: TGTGCCAGTAGTCCGGGGACAGGGATTAATGAAAAACTGTTTTTT. Its protein product is CASSPGTGINEKLFF.